A single sample is the source of the 31 T cell receptor beta chains below, sequenced in a study of T cell responses to AZD1222 COVID-19 vaccine. Produced via immunoSEQ multiplex PCR; TCRdb's table is partial and in-frame only. The table shows around 180,000 clones, with roughly 94% occurring only once. Here the sequenced sample was peripheral blood, taken 28 days after the second AZD1222 dose. The receptors derive from an adult who received the AZD1222 COVID-19 vaccine.

This chain links TRBV30 with TRBJ1-3; D not resolved. Deletions cut 0 bases from V and 0 bases from J, with 9 bases between. Per germline, CDR1 GTSNPN and CDR2 SVGIG (reference sequence). This CDR3 is built from 15 residues. This CDR3 is CAWSVRRDSGNTIYF. For the CDR3, the DNA is TGTGCCTGGAGTGTTCGCCGAGACTCTGGAAACACCATATATTTT.

The chain carries TRBV3-1 (or the pseudogene TRBV3-2) and TRBJ1-1; D perhaps matches TRBD1 (5 bases). CDR1 is LGHDT, CDR2 YNNKEL, per germline (reference sequence). The CDR3 sequence is 16 residues long. V was clipped by 3 bases and J by 0 bases, with 14 bases between them. The CDR3 sequence is CASSHVGQAMNTEAFF. The DNA for the CDR3 is TGTGCCAGCAGCCACGTTGGACAAGCCATGAACACTGAAGCTTTCTTT.

This clone has only a few counts. V usage is TRBV19 and J usage is TRBJ1-5; D might be TRBD1 (6 bases). The V gene's germline CDR1 is LNHDA and CDR2 SQIVND (reference sequence). The length of the CDR3 is 16 residues. With 0 bases removed from V and 0 bases from J, the gap between germline ends came to 9 bases. CDR3 region: CASSIEGHHSNQPQHF. In DNA, the CDR3 is TGTGCCAGTAGTATAGAGGGACACCATAGCAATCAGCCCCAGCATTTT.

The V call is TRBV7-9, the J call TRBJ1-1; 7 nucleotides match TRBD1. V gave up 5 bases and J gave up 5 bases; unmatched junction bases: 11. Germline CDR1 reads SEHNR; CDR2 reads FQNEAQ (reference sequence). This CDR3 comprises 15 residues. CDR3 nucleotides: TGTGCCAGCAGCACCACCGACAGGGACCGGACTGAAGCTTTCTTT. Its protein product is CASSTTDRDRTEAFF.

The CDR3 DNA reads as TGTGCCAGTAGTTGGGCAGGAACGACCAACACTGAAGCTTTCTTT. This translates into CASSWAGTTNTEAFF. The genes are TRBV19 and TRBJ1-1; no definite D call. The CDR3 extends over 15 amino acids. Germline CDR1 reads LNHDA; CDR2 reads SQIVND (reference sequence). V lost 5 bases, J lost 2 bases, and 15 bases lay in between.

The table lists this clone with a few counts. The V gene is TRBV7-3, the J gene TRBJ1-5; 7 bases fit TRBD1. Germline V gene lookup returns CDR1 SGHTA and CDR2 FQGTGA. The CDR3 is made up of 14 amino acids. V trimming: 2 bases; J trimming: 5 bases; junction bases outside the gene matches: 3. DNA of the CDR3: TGTGCCAGCAGCTTAGGGCAGGGGGATCAGCCCCAGCATTTT. It encodes CASSLGQGDQPQHF.

This clone has just one count. This chain links TRBV5-8 with TRBJ2-1; D unresolved. Germline assignment: CDR1 SGHTS and CDR2 YDEGEE. Trimming cost V 4 bases and J 7 bases, with 18 bases left between them. This CDR3 is 15 amino acids long. In DNA, the CDR3 is TGTGCCAGCAGCGTTGGGCGAGTAATGAGTAATGAGCAGTTCTTC. Its protein is CASSVGRVMSNEQFF.

The chain joins TRBV28 to TRBJ1-1; tentative D call: TRBD1 (6 bases). The CDR3 spans 13 residues. V shed 2 bases and J shed 8 bases, with 12 bases lying between them. Germline CDR1 MDHEN, CDR2 SYDVKM. The chain's CDR3 is CASSLAGVPEAFF. The DNA for the CDR3 is TGTGCCAGCAGTTTAGCAGGGGTGCCCGAAGCTTTCTTT.

The CDR3 bases are TGTGCCAGCAGCTTAGGGGCCCCAGGTTACAATGAGCAGTTCTTC. Translated, it gives CASSLGAPGYNEQFF. This sequence joins TRBV7-2 and TRBJ2-1; D is unresolved. CDR1 and CDR2 from the germline V gene are SGHTA and FQGNSA. Trimming took 1 base from V and 4 from J, leaving 11 bases between them. CDR3 length equals 15 residues.

The chain couples TRBV28 to TRBJ2-7, with D hard to call. This CDR3 has 12 amino acids. Trimming pared 4 bases from V and 3 bases from J, leaving 7 bases between. Per the germline V gene, CDR1 is MDHEN and CDR2 is SYDVKM. CDR3 sequence: CASSYTNYEQYF. The CDR3 DNA reads TGTGCCAGCAGTTACACGAACTACGAGCAGTACTTC.

The CDR3, as DNA: TGCGCCAGCAACTTACAGGGGACGGGAACTGAAGCTTTCTTT. It encodes CASNLQGTGTEAFF. The genes are TRBV5-1 and TRBJ1-1; 7 bases line up with TRBD1. J gave up 5 bases and V 6 bases, and 10 bases lay outside the gene matches. CDR1 SGHRS and CDR2 YFSETQ come from the germline V gene. The CDR3 consists of 14 residues.

This chain links TRBV9 with TRBJ2-3, with 11 bases aligning to TRBD2. Looked up from germline, CDR1 is SGDLS and CDR2 is YYNGEE. The CDR3 length is 16 residues. The ends lost 4 bases at V and 6 bases at J; junction bases unmatched: 10. The chain's CDR3 is CASSPALAGGADTQYF. For the CDR3, the DNA is TGTGCCAGCAGCCCGGCCCTAGCGGGAGGAGCGGATACGCAGTATTTT.

The chain uses TRBV19 and TRBJ2-7; D possibly corresponds to TRBD2 (7 bases). The ends were cut back, 5 bases at V and 1 base at J, with 18 bases in the middle. In germline, CDR1 is LNHDA, CDR2 SQIVND (reference sequence). The CDR3 extends over 16 amino acids. Here the CDR3 DNA reads TGTGCCAGTAGTCCCAGAGGGGGGGCAAGATCCTACGAGCAGTACTTC. As protein: CASSPRGGARSYEQYF.

This chain joins TRBV5-1 and TRBJ1-2, with 8 bases aligning to TRBD1. The CDR3 contains 17 residues. CDR1 is SGHRS, CDR2 YFSETQ, per germline. J was trimmed by 2 bases and V by 5 bases; bases with no gene match: 14. The CDR3 loop reads CASRPQGALDRNYGYTF. The CDR3 DNA reads as TGCGCCAGCAGACCTCAGGGGGCCCTTGATCGAAACTATGGCTACACCTTC.

The chain uses TRBV6-6 and TRBJ1-6; D may be TRBD1 (6 bases). The V end lost 0 bases, the J end lost 6 bases, and 12 bases lay between the germline ends. The V gene's germline CDR1 is MNHNY and CDR2 SVGAGI (reference sequence). CDR3 size: 16 residues. CDR3 coding DNA: TGTGCCAGCAGTTACTCTGGGGGCGACATTAATTCACCCCTCCACTTT. Its protein is CASSYSGGDINSPLHF.

The count of this clone is one. V usage is TRBV5-1 and J usage is TRBJ1-3; TRBD1 agrees at 7 bases. This CDR3 has 15 amino acids. CDR1 is SGHRS and CDR2 is YFSETQ in the germline V gene. The ends lost 4 bases at V and 4 bases at J; junction bases unmatched: 8. The CDR3 nucleotides read TGCGCCAGCAGCCAAAATACAGGGGCGGGAAACACCATATATTTT. Protein sequence: CASSQNTGAGNTIYF.

The count of this clone is one. V is TRBV6-1 and J is TRBJ1-2; D is undetermined. V gave up 3 bases and J gave up 3 bases, with 11 bases separating them. CDR3 length: 14 amino acids. Germline CDR1 reads MNHNS; CDR2 reads SASEGT. The CDR3 DNA is TGTGCCAGCAGTGAGAGTGGACGGTACTATGGCTACACCTTC. Protein product: CASSESGRYYGYTF.

The rearrangement uses TRBV12-5 and TRBJ2-1; no clear D gene. The CDR3 is 14 amino acids. V was trimmed by 6 bases and J by 6 bases, leaving 15 bases between them. Germline V gene sequence: CDR1 LGHNT, CDR2 FRNRAP. CDR3 sequence reads: CASGRVGARNEQFF. CDR3 DNA sequence: TGTGCTAGTGGCCGGGTGGGCGCCCGCAATGAGCAGTTCTTC.

The CDR3: CASSHKETQYF. CDR3 in DNA: TGTGCCAGCAGTCACAAAGAGACCCAGTACTTC. This chain joins TRBV11-2 and TRBJ2-5; D uncertain. This CDR3 spans 11 amino acids. V shed 6 bases and J shed 3 bases, with 5 bases lying between them. Germline V gene data show CDR1 as SGHAT and CDR2 as FQNNGV.

The chain couples TRBV6-5 to TRBJ1-1, with D maybe TRBD1 (5 bases). Trimming stripped 4 bases from V and 2 bases from J, with 8 bases between. In germline, CDR1 is MNHEY, CDR2 SVGAGI. The CDR3 totals 13 residues. The CDR3 here is CASSSQVNTEAFF. CDR3 DNA sequence: TGTGCCAGCAGTTCACAGGTAAACACTGAAGCTTTCTTT.

The chain has TRBV21-1 and TRBJ1-1. TRBV21-1 is recorded as a pseudogene. The CDR3 totals 16 residues. The CDR3 nucleotides are TGTGCCAGCAGCTCTCGCCAGTCTCGTGGGGACGGTGAAGCTTTCTTT. Encoded protein: CASSSRQSRGDGEAFF.

The chain has TRBV5-6 and TRBJ2-2, with 8 bases that match TRBD1. CDR3 length equals 15 residues. The junction had 1 base not matched to a gene; V was cut back by 2 bases and J by 1 base. CDR1 and CDR2 (germline): SGHDT, YYEEEE. DNA for the CDR3: TGTGCCAGCAGCTTACAGGGGGGGAACACCGGGGAGCTGTTTTTT. Translation: CASSLQGGNTGELFF.

The chain recombines TRBV28 with TRBJ1-4, with D uncertain. The CDR3 runs to 13 residues. The ends were cut back, 6 bases at V and 4 bases at J, with 9 bases in the middle. The germline V gene encodes CDR1 MDHEN and CDR2 SYDVKM. This CDR3 is CASRQVGNEKLFF. The CDR3 DNA reads TGTGCCAGCAGGCAAGTGGGTAATGAAAAACTGTTTTTT.

The chain recombines TRBV11-3 with TRBJ1-4; D remains unclear. Trimming removed 3 bases from V and 7 bases from J, with 12 bases in between. The CDR3 consists of 14 residues. Germline CDR1 is SGHNT and CDR2 is YENEEA. In nucleotides, the CDR3 is TGTGCCAGCAGCTTTGTCCGGGAAAGTGAAAAACTGTTTTTT. Translating gives CASSFVRESEKLFF.

V is TRBV27 and J is TRBJ1-1, with 7 bases identical to TRBD1. V lost 4 bases and J lost 0; bases outside the gene matches: 2. The CDR3 has 14 amino acids. Per the germline V gene, CDR1 is MNHEY and CDR2 is SMNVEV (reference sequence). In DNA, the CDR3 is TGTGCCAGCAGTTACAGGGGTATGAACACTGAAGCTTTCTTT. It encodes CASSYRGMNTEAFF.

CDR3 in DNA: TGTGCCAGCAGCTTAAGCGCAGTGGGGGGAGAGACCCAGTACTTC. Translation: CASSLSAVGGETQYF. V usage is TRBV13 and J usage is TRBJ2-5, with a weak D call TRBD2 (6 bases). The CDR3 runs 15 residues. Trimming shortened V by 2 bases and J by 4 bases, and 14 bases separated the two germline ends. Germline V gene data show CDR1 as PRHDT and CDR2 as FYEKMQ (reference sequence).

This clone was recorded only once. This chain uses TRBV5-8 with TRBJ2-6, with a weak D call TRBD2 (5 bases). The CDR3 loop spans 15 amino acids. From germline, CDR1 is SGHTS and CDR2 YDEGEE. The V end was cut by 2 bases, the J end by 1 base, with 7 bases between. The CDR3 loop reads CASSFRGSGANVLTF. The CDR3 DNA is TGTGCCAGCAGCTTTAGAGGGTCTGGGGCCAACGTCCTGACTTTC.

The J gene is TRBJ1-1, the V gene TRBV18; the D is unclear. There are 13 residues in the CDR3. Trimming removed 6 bases at V and 0 bases at J, with 8 bases between. The V gene's germline CDR1 is KGHSH and CDR2 LQKENI. CDR3 nucleotide sequence: TGTGCCAGCTCTGAGGGATTGAACACTGAAGCTTTCTTT. Translating it yields CASSEGLNTEAFF.

The V gene is TRBV7-2, the J gene TRBJ2-5, with 10 bases fitting TRBD2. Per germline, CDR1 SGHTA and CDR2 FQGNSA. The V and J ends lost 5 bases and 2 bases, in that order; junction bases with no gene match: 5. There are 15 residues in the CDR3. The CDR3 DNA is TGTGCCAGCAGCCTGACTAGCGGGTTTCAAGAGACCCAGTACTTC. It yields the protein CASSLTSGFQETQYF.

This clone was counted between two and nine times. The chain joins TRBV7-9 to TRBJ2-7; maybe TRBD2 (5 bases). The CDR3 sequence is 16 residues long. The germline V and J ends were trimmed by 7 bases and 2 bases, with 21 bases remaining between them. Germline V gene sequence: CDR1 SEHNR, CDR2 FQNEAQ (reference sequence). This chain's CDR3 is CASTFYGGRGPYEQYF. As DNA, the CDR3 is TGTGCCAGCACCTTTTACGGAGGTCGTGGGCCCTACGAGCAGTACTTC.

CDR3 residues: CSVSPAYNEQFF. DNA for the CDR3: TGCAGCGTCTCTCCAGCCTACAATGAGCAGTTCTTC. This sequence joins TRBV29-1 and TRBJ2-1; D is uncertain. Germline loops: CDR1 SQVTM, CDR2 ANQGSEA. Trimming removed 6 bases at V and 2 bases at J, with 8 bases between. The CDR3 has 12 residues.